The sequence of this TCR beta chain was determined in a study of shared clonotypes between healthy human individuals. Study-wide results and limits: Around 5% of naive CD4 clonotypes were common to several donors.

V gave up 3 bases and J gave up 2 bases, with 10 bases separating them. Germline CDR1 reads GTSNPN; CDR2 reads SVGIG (reference sequence). The CDR3 has 14 residues. Regarding this clone: Its antigen is not known.

Sequencing was performed with immunoSEQ multiplex PCR; in TCRdb, only in-frame clones are kept and a portion is missing. The sample shows about 2.4 million clones, 93% of them seen only once. The chain is built from TRBV30 and TRBJ1-4; D may be TRBD1 (5 bases). The sequence was obtained from a man between 18 and 35 years old in good health. Some clones in this sample may be carry-over from other donors' samples. The sample comprised naive CD4+ T cells from PBMCs. Subset indicated: CD45RA+ positively selected. CDR3 bases: TGTGCCTGGAGAAGAGGGACCACTAATGAAAAACTGTTTTTT. This encodes CAWRRGTTNEKLFF.